Following are 25 T cell receptor beta chains from one sample sequenced in a study of cytomegalovirus exposure and HLA in healthy donors. Amplification used 60 Vbeta primers and 13 Jbeta primers. Generated by immunoSEQ multiplex PCR, the TCRdb table keeps only in-frame clones and is missing some. The sample has about 140,000 clones; 82% are singletons. The sequencing input was PBMCs. All receptors derive from a woman aged 40 to 50 in good health and CMV-seronegative.

V usage is TRBV4-3 and J usage is TRBJ2-3, with D perhaps matching TRBD1 (5 bases). The CDR3 totals 15 residues. Trimming stripped 0 bases from V and 5 bases from J, with 12 bases between. Germline loops: CDR1 LGHNA, CDR2 YSLEER. The CDR3 here is CASSQDGRDGDTQYF. The CDR3, as DNA: TGCGCCAGCAGCCAAGACGGCAGGGATGGAGATACGCAGTATTTT.

CDR3 in amino acids: CASVAGVHTGELFF. The DNA for the CDR3 is TGTGCCAGTGTAGCGGGAGTACACACCGGGGAGCTGTTTTTT. The gene calls are TRBV28 and TRBJ2-2, with 9 bases aligning to TRBD2. The trim removed 9 bases at V and 3 bases at J, leaving 5 bases unmatched. CDR1 MDHEN and CDR2 SYDVKM come from the germline V gene. This CDR3 is 14 amino acids long.

This chain connects TRBV11-3 to TRBJ2-7; 10 bases agree with TRBD1. The V and J ends lost 1 base and 5 bases, in that order; junction bases with no gene match: 5. The CDR3 is 15 residues long. The germline V gene encodes CDR1 SGHNT and CDR2 YENEEA. The CDR3 coding sequence is TGTGCCAGCAGCTTAGCGGGACAGGGGAGCCACGAGCAGTACTTC. This translates into CASSLAGQGSHEQYF.

The genes are TRBV28 and TRBJ2-3; possibly TRBD2 for D (6 bases). CDR1 is MDHEN, CDR2 SYDVKM, per germline. V was shortened by 6 bases and J by 1 base, with 17 bases between the two germline ends. The CDR3 contains 16 residues. Written as DNA, the CDR3 is TGTGCCAGCAGGCCGGCCCCAGCTAGCGGCACAGATACGCAGTATTTT. Translating it yields CASRPAPASGTDTQYF.

This clone showed up just a few times. V usage is TRBV5-6 and J usage is TRBJ1-1, with D maybe TRBD1 (6 bases). The germline V and J ends were trimmed by 0 bases and 11 bases, with 8 bases remaining between them. The CDR3 length is 11 residues. Germline V gives CDR1 SGHDT, CDR2 YYEEEE. The chain's CDR3 is CASSLDRVAFF. CDR3 DNA sequence: TGTGCCAGCAGCTTGGACAGGGTTGCTTTCTTT.

The rearrangement links TRBV7-3 to TRBJ2-2; weak D call: TRBD2 (6 bases). The CDR3 has 13 residues. The germline gives CDR1 SGHTA, CDR2 FQGTGA. Deletions cut 5 bases from V and 5 bases from J, with 9 bases between. The CDR3 protein is CASSPGGTGELFF. CDR3 DNA: TGTGCCAGCAGCCCCGGGGGAACCGGGGAGCTGTTTTTT.

V gene TRBV7-8 combines with J gene TRBJ2-1; TRBD2 agrees at 13 bases. Trimming removed 4 bases from V and 9 bases from J; junction bases left unmatched: 9. Germline-derived CDR1 and CDR2 are SGHVS and FQNEAQ. The CDR3 runs to 16 residues. The CDR3 DNA reads TGTGCCAGCAGCTCAAGAGGACTAGCGGGAGCCGGTGAGCAGTTCTTC. It is translated as CASSSRGLAGAGEQFF.

V usage is TRBV5-1 and J usage is TRBJ2-7; TRBD1 matches at 9 bases. The germline CDR1 and CDR2 sequences are SGHRS and YFSETQ. The trim removed 3 bases at V and 5 bases at J, leaving 6 bases unmatched. This CDR3 region has 14 residues. CDR3 DNA sequence: TGCGCCAGCAGCTCTCCGGGACAGGGTGACGAGCAGTACTTC. Protein product: CASSSPGQGDEQYF.

V and J are TRBV27 and TRBJ2-2; 7 bases are shared with TRBD2. Germline V lookup: CDR1 MNHEY, CDR2 SMNVEV (reference sequence). The CDR3 has 16 residues. Trimming took 3 bases from V and 5 from J; bases not matched to a gene: 9. CDR3 in DNA: TGTGCCAGCAGTTTCTCGGGGGAGGGCCGAACCGGGGAGCTGTTTTTT. Translated, it gives CASSFSGEGRTGELFF.

The rearrangement joins TRBV15 to TRBJ1-1, with D possibly being TRBD1 (5 bases). The germline V gene has CDR1 LNHNV and CDR2 YYDKDF (reference sequence). This CDR3 has 14 residues. V lost 5 bases and J 3 bases, leaving 13 bases between the germline ends. CDR3 sequence reads: CATSPSGGDTEAFF. The DNA for the CDR3 is TGTGCCACCAGCCCCTCCGGAGGGGACACTGAAGCTTTCTTT.

Regarding this clone: The junction differs from germline at one of its ends, possibly a read error. CDR3 loop: CASRLAGDYGYTF. Written as DNA, the CDR3 is TGTGCCAGCCGTTTAGCGGGAGACTATGGCTACACCTTC. J is TRBJ1-2 and V is TRBV27; D is unclear. Germline lookup yields CDR1 MNHEY and CDR2 SMNVEV (reference sequence). This CDR3 has 13 residues.

The rearrangement links TRBV7-2 to TRBJ1-4; TRBD1 might be the D (5 bases). CDR1 and CDR2 from the germline V gene are SGHTA and FQGNSA. V was pared by 5 bases and J by 6 bases, with 10 bases between. There are 13 residues in the CDR3. CDR3 protein: CASSPAGDEKLFF. CDR3 coding DNA: TGTGCCAGCAGCCCGGCGGGGGATGAAAAACTGTTTTTT. The variable domain in full, completed from reference TRBV7-2 and TRBJ1-4, reads GAGVSQSPSNKVTEKGKDVELRCDPISGHTALYWYRQSLGQGLEFLIYFQGNSAPDKSGLPSDRFSAERTGGSVSTLTIQRTQQEDSAVYLCASSPAGDEKLFFGSGTQLSVL.

This chain connects TRBV6-1 to TRBJ2-7, with TRBD2 as a possible D gene (5 bases). V was pared by 3 bases and J by 9 bases, with 21 bases between. The CDR3 is made up of 15 amino acids. Germline-derived CDR1 and CDR2 are MNHNS and SASEGT. CDR3 residues: CASSEWGAPQRPQYF. The CDR3 DNA follows: TGTGCCAGCAGTGAGTGGGGTGCCCCTCAGCGGCCGCAGTACTTC.

The chain links TRBV5-8 to TRBJ1-1; TRBD1 might be the D (5 bases). CDR1 and CDR2 from the germline V gene are SGHTS and YDEGEE. V was clipped by 0 bases and J by 5 bases, with 11 bases between them. This CDR3 has 14 residues. The CDR3 spells CASSLEGIATEAFF. CDR3 DNA sequence: TGTGCCAGCAGCTTGGAGGGGATCGCGACTGAAGCTTTCTTT.

This chain links TRBV5-4 with TRBJ2-1; TRBD2 aligns across 12 bases. Germline assignment: CDR1 SGHNT and CDR2 YYREEE (reference sequence). The CDR3 covers 14 residues. The V and J ends lost 1 base and 8 bases, in that order; junction bases with no gene match: 1. This CDR3 is CASSLSSGRDEQFF. CDR3 coding DNA: TGTGCCAGCAGCTTGTCTAGCGGGAGGGATGAGCAGTTCTTC. The entire variable domain, with the rest obtained from reference TRBV5-4 and TRBJ2-1, is as follows: ETGVTQSPTHLIKTRGQQVTLRCSSQSGHNTVSWYQQALGQGPQFIFQYYREEENGRGNFPPRFSGLQFPNYSSELNVNALELDDSALYLCASSLSSGRDEQFFGPGTRLTVL.

This chain uses TRBV28 with TRBJ1-1, with TRBD1 matching 7 bases. Germline CDR1 reads MDHEN; CDR2 reads SYDVKM. The V gene end was trimmed by 7 bases and the J gene end by 6 bases; junction bases not matched to a gene: 11. This CDR3 has 14 amino acids. CDR3 protein: CASKEVEGASEAFF. The CDR3 bases are TGTGCCAGCAAGGAGGTTGAGGGGGCGTCTGAAGCTTTCTTT.

In DNA form, the CDR3 reads TGTGCCAGCTTAAGAGGGGGGGTCTTTTACGCTGAAGCTTTCTTT. It encodes CASLRGGVFYAEAFF. The chain employs TRBV28 and TRBJ1-1; D possibly corresponds to TRBD1 (6 bases). The V end lost 8 bases, the J end lost 6 bases, and 22 bases lay between the germline ends. CDR1 and CDR2 (germline): MDHEN, SYDVKM. CDR3 length: 15 residues.

J is TRBJ2-7 and V is TRBV6-5, with 8 bases that match TRBD1. J gave up 3 bases and V 2 bases, and 9 bases lay outside the gene matches. The CDR3 consists of 16 residues. The germline V gene has CDR1 MNHEY and CDR2 SVGAGI. The CDR3 nucleotides are TGTGCCAGCAGTTACGGGCCGCAACAGGGGGTCTACGAGCAGTACTTC. Encoded protein: CASSYGPQQGVYEQYF.

The V call is TRBV7-3, the J call TRBJ2-7; 8 nucleotides line up with TRBD2. V lost 2 bases to trimming and J lost 6 bases; unmatched junction nucleotides: 9. The germline V gene encodes CDR1 SGHTA and CDR2 FQGTGA. The CDR3 loop spans 15 amino acids. The CDR3 protein is CASSLSQAGVGEQYF. The CDR3 nucleotides read TGTGCCAGCAGCTTATCCCAAGCGGGAGTAGGCGAGCAGTACTTC. The full variable domain, with the rest looked up from reference TRBV7-3 and TRBJ2-7, is GAGVSQTPSNKVTEKGKYVELRCDPISGHTALYWYRQSLGQGPEFLIYFQGTGAADDSGLPNDRFFAVRPEGSVSTLKIQRTERGDSAVYLCASSLSQAGVGEQYFGPGTRLTVT.

The rearrangement links TRBV19 to TRBJ1-1; tentative D call: TRBD1 (6 bases). Between the trimmed V and J ends, which lost 3 bases and 2 bases, there was a span of 16 bases. The CDR3 consists of 16 residues. Germline loops: CDR1 LNHDA, CDR2 SQIVND (reference sequence). CDR3 loop: CASSILTGAPNTEAFF. The CDR3 DNA sequence: TGTGCCAGTAGTATCTTGACAGGAGCACCAAACACTGAAGCTTTCTTT.

This clone has just a few counts. This rearrangement joins TRBV14 to TRBJ2-5, with 8 bases matching TRBD1. V gave up 4 bases and J gave up 5 bases; unmatched junction bases: 9. This CDR3 region has 15 residues. Germline CDR1 SGHDN, CDR2 FVKESK. CDR3 nucleotide sequence: TGTGCCAGCAGCCGAGACGACAGGGGAAGGGAGACCCAGTACTTC. Its protein product is CASSRDDRGRETQYF.

This chain joins TRBV7-9 and TRBJ2-4; TRBD2 aligns across 8 bases. Trimming cost V 1 base and J 5 bases; bases outside gene matches: 7. The V gene's germline CDR1 is SEHNR and CDR2 FQNEAQ (reference sequence). The CDR3 runs 16 residues. The CDR3 DNA reads TGTGCCAGCAGCTTAGGAGGCGGGAGGTCGGAAAACATTCAGTACTTC. Protein: CASSLGGGRSENIQYF. Variable domain in full (rest from reference TRBV7-9 and TRBJ2-4): DTGVSQNPRHKITKRGQNVTFRCDPISEHNRLYWYRQTLGQGPEFLTYFQNEAQLEKSRLLSDRFSAERPKGSFSTLEIQRTEQGDSAMYLCASSLGGGRSENIQYFGAGTRLSVL.

V and J are TRBV7-2 and TRBJ2-7, with 13 bases fitting TRBD2. The CDR3 extends over 17 amino acids. Trimming at V came to 5 bases and at J to 1 base, leaving 8 bases not matched to a gene. Germline V lookup: CDR1 SGHTA, CDR2 FQGNSA. This CDR3 reads CASSLLAGGPTSYEQYF. The CDR3 DNA reads TGTGCCAGCAGCCTACTAGCGGGAGGGCCTACTTCCTACGAGCAGTACTTC.

This clone turned up a few times. This chain connects TRBV5-4 to TRBJ2-2, with TRBD2 matching 11 bases. The V segment lost 4 bases and the J segment 4 bases; nucleotides outside the gene matches: 9. The CDR3 spans 17 residues. Germline assignment: CDR1 SGHNT and CDR2 YYREEE (reference sequence). The CDR3 here is CASSRPLAGGPTGELFF. The CDR3 bases are TGTGCCAGCAGCCGACCCCTAGCGGGAGGTCCCACCGGGGAGCTGTTTTTT.

Only one count was recorded for this clone. This rearrangement joins TRBV6-6 to TRBJ2-2, with a tentative D call TRBD1 (6 bases). CDR3 length equals 15 residues. Trimming stripped 5 bases from V and 7 bases from J, with 17 bases between. Germline V gene data show CDR1 as MNHNY and CDR2 as SVGAGI (reference sequence). The CDR3 region is CASSPQGPGGGELFF. The CDR3 DNA sequence: TGTGCCAGCAGTCCCCAGGGGCCTGGGGGCGGGGAGCTGTTTTTT.